Ten or more counts support the clone carrying this TCR beta chain. Its antigen is unknown. Individual cDNA molecules received unique molecular identifiers. TCRdb independently ran MiXCR on the 5' RACE reads; one entry per CDR3 protein. The sample contains around 30,000 distinct CDR3 sequences, around 5.3% of which appear only once. The data belong to a study of early T cells in non-severe SARS-CoV-2 infection. Study-level information: Chains were unpaired, as sequencing was done on bulk RNA from unsorted whole blood.

Looked up from germline, CDR1 is KGHDR and CDR2 is SFDVKD. Deletions cut 6 bases from V and 2 bases from J, with 9 bases between. This CDR3 has 13 amino acids. Whole-study findings and limits: Matches to VDJdb favored anti-spike CD8 responses and missed private and CD4 specificities.

The sequenced sample was whole blood. The receptor's source is an adult who was a healthcare worker with PCR-confirmed SARS-CoV-2 infection or an uninfected control (not recorded which). The rearrangement joins TRBV24-1 to TRBJ2-5; no firm D call. CDR3 protein: CATSSSVQETQYF. CDR3 in DNA: TGTGCCACCAGTTCCAGCGTTCAAGAGACCCAGTACTTC.